This T cell receptor beta chain is drawn from a study of beta chain features in type 1 diabetes. Points from the study as a whole: Across patients, naive, central memory and Treg TCRB repertoires exhibited apparently greater similarity than was observed across healthy donors.

A remark on this clone: Its antigen is unidentified. The junction departs from the called germline gene at one end, perhaps through a read error.

Reverse transcribing all isolated RNA meant expressed TCRB transcripts were sequenced. Here immunoSEQ multiplex PCR was the method, and the copy in TCRdb shows in-frame clones only, minus some. The data contain about 320,000 clones, 14% of them singletons. Sequencing was done on a sample of central memory CD4+ T cells from blood. The source is a young man in good health.

The CDR3 sequence: CASSAKSLEPFF. The CDR3, as DNA: TGTGCCAGCAGCGCAAAGTCTCTAGAGCCGTTCTTC. The chain employs TRBV7-2 and TRBJ2-1; D is ambiguous. The CDR3 runs to 12 residues. Germline assignment: CDR1 SGHTA and CDR2 FQGNSA.